A single sample is the source of the 19 T cell receptor beta chains below, sequenced in a study of TIL therapy for anti-PD-1-resistant metastatic lung cancer. Time point in this sample: pre-treatment sample, taken before nivolumab and TIL therapy. The tumor samples were excised metastases, mostly pleural nodules or supraclavicular lymph nodes. Sequencing used immunoSEQ v3. Produced via immunoSEQ multiplex PCR; TCRdb's table is partial and in-frame only. In the table there are 5,500 to 7,500 clones, about 60% of which are singletons. The sequencing used tumor tissue, collected at baseline. Receptors originate from a person aged 25 to 80 with non-small cell lung cancer.

This clone was counted a single time. The chain joins TRBV19 to TRBJ2-1; the match to TRBD2 covers 14 bases. The V gene end was trimmed by 9 bases and the J gene end by 4 bases; junction bases not matched to a gene: 5. Germline V lookup: CDR1 LNHDA, CDR2 SQIVND (reference sequence). The length of the CDR3 is 15 residues. CDR3 loop: CASSGTSGGYNEQFF. CDR3 in DNA: TGTGCCAGCTCCGGGACTAGCGGGGGATACAATGAGCAGTTCTTC. The whole variable domain, remainder taken from reference TRBV19 and TRBJ2-1, is DGGITQSPKYLFRKEGQNVTLSCEQNLNHDAMYWYRQDPGQGLRLIYYSQIVNDFQKGDIAEGYSVSREKKESFPLTVTSAQKNPTAFYLCASSGTSGGYNEQFFGPGTRLTVL.

The chain is built from TRBV28 and TRBJ1-1, with no clear D. With 3 bases removed from V and 1 base from J, the gap between germline ends came to 12 bases. The length of the CDR3 is 15 residues. From germline, CDR1 is MDHEN and CDR2 SYDVKM. This chain's CDR3 is CASSFYRAGNTEAFF. In DNA, the CDR3 is TGTGCCAGCAGTTTCTATAGGGCGGGGAACACTGAAGCTTTCTTT.

A few counts support this clone. The chain joins TRBV25-1 to TRBJ1-6; possible D gene TRBD1, 5 bases. CDR3 size: 13 residues. Trimming shortened V by 6 bases and J by 10 bases, and 13 bases separated the two germline ends. Looked up from germline, CDR1 is MGHDK and CDR2 is SYGVNS. The CDR3 nucleotides read TGTGCCAGCAGGGGACTGGGTCAGTCACCCCTCCACTTT. This codes for CASRGLGQSPLHF.

The chain employs TRBV10-3 and TRBJ1-3, with D perhaps TRBD1 (6 bases). The CDR3 is 14 residues long. Trimming took 7 bases from V and 0 from J, leaving 10 bases between them. CDR1 is ENHRY and CDR2 is SYGVKD in the germline V gene. CDR3 in amino acids: CAIMADSSGNTIYF. CDR3 coding DNA: TGTGCCATCATGGCGGACAGCTCTGGAAACACCATATATTTT.

The chain uses TRBV3-1 (or the pseudogene TRBV3-2) and TRBJ2-1; 8 nucleotides agree with TRBD2. Germline V CDR1 and CDR2: LGHDT, YNNKEL (reference sequence). With V trimmed by 3 bases and J by 7 bases, 2 bases remained unmatched. The CDR3 runs 13 residues. Written as DNA, the CDR3 is TGTGCCAGCAGCCATCGGGGGGGGAATGAGCAGTTCTTC. Its protein is CASSHRGGNEQFF.

This clone has a handful of counts. This chain joins TRBV18 and TRBJ2-5; a weak D match, TRBD2 (5 bases). Germline V gene lookup returns CDR1 KGHSH and CDR2 LQKENI. CDR3 length: 15 residues. V dropped 1 base and J dropped 4 bases, with 13 bases sitting between them. CDR3: CASSPREGKGETQYF. Written as DNA, the CDR3 is TGTGCCAGCTCACCACGAGAGGGTAAAGGAGAGACCCAGTACTTC.

The table lists this clone with a count of one. In DNA, the CDR3 is TGTGCCAGCAGCACGTCCGACAGGGGCACGGGCAATGAGCAGTTCTTC. This translates into CASSTSDRGTGNEQFF. V is TRBV5-5 and J is TRBJ2-1; 8 bases agree with TRBD1. This CDR3 spans 16 amino acids. Germline CDR1 reads SGHKS; CDR2 reads YYEKEE (reference sequence). The trim removed 4 bases at V and 6 bases at J, leaving 12 bases unmatched.

The rearrangement uses TRBV10-3 and TRBJ2-5, with D tentatively TRBD2 (7 bases). This CDR3 comprises 16 residues. CDR1 and CDR2 from the germline V gene are ENHRY and SYGVKD. The V end lost 2 bases, the J end lost 3 bases, and 16 bases lay between the germline ends. This CDR3 is CAISEVAGAGEETQYF. For the CDR3, the DNA is TGTGCCATCAGTGAGGTGGCGGGGGCCGGGGAAGAGACCCAGTACTTC.

The chain carries TRBV5-4 and TRBJ2-1; tentative D call: TRBD1 (6 bases). Trimming removed 3 bases at V and 2 bases at J, with 15 bases between. CDR3 length: 16 amino acids. CDR1 and CDR2 (germline): SGHNT, YYREEE (reference sequence). DNA for the CDR3: TGTGCCAGCAGCTGGGTTATCCAGGGGACCTACAATGAGCAGTTCTTC. Translation gives CASSWVIQGTYNEQFF.

There are a few counts of this clone. The chain links TRBV28 to TRBJ1-5, with TRBD1 as a possible D gene (6 bases). Trimming took 8 bases from V and 0 from J, leaving 14 bases between them. In germline, CDR1 is MDHEN, CDR2 SYDVKM. CDR3 length: 15 amino acids. In nucleotides, the CDR3 is TGTGCCAGCCGCGGGACATTGCATAGCAATCAGCCCCAGCATTTT. It translates to CASRGTLHSNQPQHF.

The gene calls are TRBV24-1 and TRBJ1-4; D is possibly TRBD1 (6 bases). The CDR3 has 14 amino acids. Trimming pared 3 bases from V and 7 bases from J, leaving 11 bases between. Germline CDR1 reads KGHDR; CDR2 reads SFDVKD. CDR3 sequence (DNA): TGTGCCACCAGTGATGCACAGGGAGTTGAAAAACTGTTTTTT. Amino acids: CATSDAQGVEKLFF.

The V call is TRBV5-8, the J call TRBJ1-2; unclear D gene. CDR3 size: 14 residues. V lost 6 bases and J lost 0, with 12 bases in between. The germline gives CDR1 SGHTS, CDR2 YDEGEE. The CDR3 loop is CASKHRGANYGYTF. In DNA form, the CDR3 reads TGTGCCAGCAAACACCGGGGTGCTAACTATGGCTACACCTTC. Full variable domain (rest looked up from reference TRBV5-8 and TRBJ1-2): EAGVTQSPTHLIKTRGQQATLRCSPISGHTSVYWYQQALGLGLQFLLWYDEGEERNRGNFPPRFSGRQFPNYSSELNVNALELEDSALYLCASKHRGANYGYTFGSGTRLTVV.

The rearrangement uses TRBV5-5 and TRBJ2-7; TRBD2 agrees at 12 bases. V dropped 0 bases and J dropped 6; count of bases not matched to a gene: 4. CDR1 is SGHKS and CDR2 is YYEKEE in the germline V gene (reference sequence). This CDR3 has 15 residues. The CDR3 is CASSLGLAGASEQYF. The CDR3 DNA follows: TGTGCCAGCAGCTTGGGACTAGCGGGAGCGAGCGAGCAGTACTTC.

The CDR3 sequence: CASSPLGLAGKETQYF. CDR3 DNA: TGTGCCAGCTCACCATTGGGACTAGCGGGGAAAGAGACCCAGTACTTC. The chain recombines TRBV18 with TRBJ2-5; TRBD2 aligns across 13 bases. The CDR3 is 16 amino acids. Per germline, CDR1 KGHSH and CDR2 LQKENI. The V segment lost 2 bases and the J segment 3 bases; nucleotides outside the gene matches: 3.

CDR3 sequence: CASSLGLATDTQYF. Here the CDR3 DNA reads TGTGCCAGCAGCTTAGGACTAGCGACAGATACGCAGTATTTT. The chain is built from TRBV7-2 and TRBJ2-3; TRBD2 agrees at 8 bases. CDR1 SGHTA and CDR2 FQGNSA come from the germline V gene. J lost 3 bases, V lost 1 base, and 0 bases had no gene match. This CDR3 region has 14 residues. The full variable domain, with the rest looked up from reference TRBV7-2 and TRBJ2-3, is GAGVSQSPSNKVTEKGKDVELRCDPISGHTALYWYRQSLGQGLEFLIYFQGNSAPDKSGLPSDRFSAERTGGSVSTLTIQRTQQEDSAVYLCASSLGLATDTQYFGPGTRLTVL.

The rearrangement links TRBV19 to TRBJ1-2; D remains ambiguous. Trimming shortened V by 6 bases and J by 8 bases, and 16 bases separated the two germline ends. CDR3 length equals 13 residues. CDR1 and CDR2 from the germline V gene are LNHDA and SQIVND (reference sequence). The CDR3 sequence: CASRPTDMEGYTF. Here the CDR3 DNA reads TGTGCCAGTAGACCGACCGACATGGAAGGCTACACCTTC.

The chain joins TRBV5-4 to TRBJ2-1; D is ambiguous. The germline gives CDR1 SGHNT, CDR2 YYREEE (reference sequence). Trimming pared 3 bases from V and 5 bases from J, leaving 12 bases between. The CDR3 extends over 14 amino acids. The CDR3 nucleotides are TGTGCCAGCAGCTCCCTAAACTCTAACAATGAGCAGTTCTTC. Its translation: CASSSLNSNNEQFF.

V is TRBV25-1 and J is TRBJ2-7; D may be TRBD2 (6 bases). Germline V lookup: CDR1 MGHDK, CDR2 SYGVNS. Trimming left V 2 bases short and J 6 bases short, with 11 bases between. This CDR3 has 13 residues. In nucleotides, the CDR3 is TGTGCCAGCAGTGAAAGGGTGGAGGGCGAGCAGTACTTC. It translates to CASSERVEGEQYF.

Notes on this clone: The same CDR3 can be traced to other DNA sequences in this sample. V is TRBV6-2 or TRBV6-3 and J is TRBJ2-7; D call uncertain. The CDR3 consists of 12 residues. Germline V gene lookup returns CDR1 MNHEY and CDR2 SVGEGT. Trimming took 2 bases from V and 2 from J, leaving 4 bases between them. CDR3 sequence reads: CASSYTTYEQYF. Written as DNA, the CDR3 is TGTGCCAGCAGTTACACCACCTACGAGCAGTACTTC.